One and the same sample provided the 32 T cell receptor beta chains below, sequenced in a study of OX40 agonist ivuxolimab in advanced cancers. This table comes from immunoSEQ multiplex PCR, and its TCRdb copy is limited to in-frame clones, with some not included. Among about 49,000 clones listed, roughly 94% were seen once. This sample comprised CD4+ or CD8+ T cells sorted from blood, obtained in a trial of the OX40 agonist ivuxolimab. All receptors come from an adult with an advanced solid tumor such as melanoma, head and neck, liver or kidney cancer.

The CDR3 loop is CAWTGEGGNGYTF. The CDR3, as DNA: TGTGCCTGGACCGGGGAAGGGGGGAATGGCTACACCTTC. The chain employs TRBV30 and TRBJ1-2; a weak D match, TRBD1 (6 bases). Trimming pared 4 bases from V and 6 bases from J, leaving 15 bases between. The CDR3 has 13 residues. Germline lookup yields CDR1 GTSNPN and CDR2 SVGIG (reference sequence).

In DNA form, the CDR3 reads TGTGCCAGCAGCTACTTCGGAAGCTCCTACAATGAGCAGTTCTTC. Its translation is CASSYFGSSYNEQFF. This chain connects TRBV7-9 to TRBJ2-1; D not certain. V shed 4 bases and J shed 0 bases, with 10 bases lying between them. The CDR3 has 15 residues. The germline V gene encodes CDR1 SEHNR and CDR2 FQNEAQ (reference sequence). The full variable domain, its missing parts supplied by reference TRBV7-9 and TRBJ2-1, is DTGVSQNPRHKITKRGQNVTFRCDPISEHNRLYWYRQTLGQGPEFLTYFQNEAQLEKSRLLSDRFSAERPKGSFSTLEIQRTEQGDSAMYLCASSYFGSSYNEQFFGPGTRLTVL.

On this clone itself: Sequence at one end of the junction differs from germline and may be a read error. The identical CDR3 is also encoded by other nucleotide sequences in the sample. This chain uses TRBV7-2 with TRBJ2-7; D gene uncertain. CDR1 SGHTA and CDR2 FQGNSA come from the germline V gene. CDR3 length equals 11 residues. Here the CDR3 DNA reads TGCGCCAGCAGCTGGGGCTACGAGCAGTACTTC. Its translation: CASSWGYEQYF.

The V gene is TRBV10-3, the J gene TRBJ2-7; no clear D gene. This CDR3 comprises 14 residues. Trimming pared 0 bases from V and 2 bases from J, leaving 8 bases between. CDR1 is ENHRY, CDR2 SYGVKD, per germline. The CDR3 sequence is CAISESNIAYEQYF. The DNA for the CDR3 is TGTGCCATCAGTGAGTCAAACATTGCCTACGAGCAGTACTTC.

CDR3 in DNA: TGCGCCAGCAGCCGGATAGACAGCACATTCAATGAAAAACTGTTTTTT. Its translation: CASSRIDSTFNEKLFF. The genes are TRBV4-1 and TRBJ1-4; weak D call: TRBD1 (5 bases). This CDR3 is 16 amino acids long. V was cut by 4 bases and J by 5 bases, with 17 bases left in between. CDR1 MGHRA and CDR2 YSYEKL come from the germline V gene.

The CDR3 DNA is TGTGCCAGCAGCCCGAACCCGGCGGGACATCTTACCTATGGCTACACCTTC. This gives the protein CASSPNPAGHLTYGYTF. The genes are TRBV5-6 and TRBJ1-2; TRBD1 is a possible D gene (6 bases). This CDR3 is built from 17 residues. CDR1 is SGHDT, CDR2 YYEEEE, per germline. V lost 4 bases to trimming and J lost 4 bases, with 23 bases between them.

The rearrangement links TRBV9 to TRBJ2-1, with unresolved D. This CDR3 region has 15 residues. With 4 bases removed from V and 0 bases from J, the gap between germline ends came to 11 bases. In germline, CDR1 is SGDLS, CDR2 YYNGEE. For the CDR3, the DNA is TGTGCCAGCAGCCCTCCGGGTGGCTCCTACAATGAGCAGTTCTTC. This codes for CASSPPGGSYNEQFF. Looking up the rest from reference TRBV9 and TRBJ2-1 gives the full variable domain: DSGVTQTPKHLITATGQRVTLRCSPRSGDLSVYWYQQSLDQGLQFLIQYYNGEERAKGNILERFSAQQFPDLHSELNLSSLELGDSALYFCASSPPGGSYNEQFFGPGTRLTVL.

The V and J genes are TRBV29-1 and TRBJ1-1, with 10 bases matching TRBD1. The germline V gene encodes CDR1 SQVTM and CDR2 ANQGSEA. After removal of 0 bases from V and 0 bases from J, the junction contained 22 bases not matched to a gene. This CDR3 region has 22 residues. The CDR3 nucleotides are TGCAGCGTTGAAGAATTTATAGGGGACAGGGGTGCCGCGGGGGTCCTGAACACTGAAGCTTTCTTT. The encoded protein is CSVEEFIGDRGAAGVLNTEAFF.

CDR3 coding DNA: TGTGCCAGCGGAGGGACAGGGATGAACACTGAAGCTTTCTTT. Its protein is CASGGTGMNTEAFF. The chain carries TRBV27 and TRBJ1-1, with 9 bases identical to TRBD1. CDR3 size: 14 residues. CDR1 and CDR2 (germline): MNHEY, SMNVEV (reference sequence). With 8 bases clipped from V and 0 bases from J, the junction kept 4 bases outside the gene matches.

This clone occurred once. V is TRBV19 and J is TRBJ2-1; D uncertain. The germline gives CDR1 LNHDA, CDR2 SQIVND (reference sequence). This CDR3 is 13 amino acids long. V dropped 7 bases and J dropped 0 bases, with 7 bases sitting between them. The chain's CDR3 is CASNGYSYNEQFF. The CDR3 nucleotides read TGTGCCAGTAACGGTTACTCCTACAATGAGCAGTTCTTC. Full variable domain (missing parts from reference TRBV19 and TRBJ2-1): DGGITQSPKYLFRKEGQNVTLSCEQNLNHDAMYWYRQDPGQGLRLIYYSQIVNDFQKGDIAEGYSVSREKKESFPLTVTSAQKNPTAFYLCASNGYSYNEQFFGPGTRLTVL.

The V call is TRBV13, the J call TRBJ1-5, with D unclear. The CDR3 length is 18 residues. The V end was cut by 1 base, the J end by 2 bases, with 18 bases between. The germline V gene has CDR1 PRHDT and CDR2 FYEKMQ (reference sequence). The CDR3 reads CASSLESRLGSGNQPQHF. CDR3 bases: TGTGCCAGCAGCTTAGAGTCCAGGCTAGGGAGCGGCAATCAGCCCCAGCATTTT.

The chain couples TRBV7-2 to TRBJ2-7; 9 bases line up with TRBD2. The junction had 5 bases not matched to a gene; V was cut back by 3 bases and J by 2 bases. CDR1 SGHTA and CDR2 FQGNSA come from the germline V gene. The CDR3 totals 15 residues. The DNA of the CDR3 is TGTGCCAGCAGCTTTTACGTAGCGGGAGCCTACGAGCAGTACTTC. Translated, it gives CASSFYVAGAYEQYF.

The chain combines TRBV11-3 with TRBJ1-4; weak D call: TRBD1 (6 bases). Germline CDR1 reads SGHNT; CDR2 reads YENEEA. The CDR3 is 13 residues long. With 3 bases removed from V and 13 bases from J, the gap between germline ends came to 15 bases. The CDR3 coding sequence is TGTGCCAGCAGCTTGACGACAGGCGGGAGACTGTTTTTT. Protein: CASSLTTGGRLFF.

The gene calls are TRBV25-1 and TRBJ2-1; 10 positions match TRBD2. This CDR3 is 16 amino acids long. Per the germline V gene, CDR1 is MGHDK and CDR2 is SYGVNS. J lost 4 bases, V lost 4 bases, and 7 bases had no gene match. Written as DNA, the CDR3 is TGTGCCAGCAGTGCAAATCTAGCGGGAGTTTACAATGAGCAGTTCTTC. Protein sequence: CASSANLAGVYNEQFF.

V usage is TRBV15 and J usage is TRBJ2-3, with a tentative D call TRBD2 (5 bases). V shed 4 bases and J shed 0 bases, with 8 bases lying between them. The CDR3 length is 14 residues. Germline values: CDR1 LNHNV, CDR2 YYDKDF (reference sequence). The CDR3: CATSKWTSTDTQYF. The DNA for the CDR3 is TGTGCCACCAGCAAATGGACTAGCACAGATACGCAGTATTTT. The full variable domain, rest sourced from reference TRBV15 and TRBJ2-3, is DAMVIQNPRYQVTQFGKPVTLSCSQTLNHNVMYWYQQKSSQAPKLLFHYYDKDFNNEADTPDNFQSRRPNTSFCFLDIRSPGLGDTAMYLCATSKWTSTDTQYFGPGTRLTVL.

The chain has TRBV15 and TRBJ2-7; 7 nucleotides match TRBD2. The germline V gene has CDR1 LNHNV and CDR2 YYDKDF (reference sequence). The CDR3 spans 14 residues. After removal of 6 bases from V and 0 bases from J, the junction contained 5 bases not matched to a gene. CDR3 sequence reads: CATRPRDYSYEQYF. CDR3 sequence (DNA): TGTGCCACCAGACCCCGGGACTACTCCTACGAGCAGTACTTC. The whole variable domain, filled in from reference TRBV15 and TRBJ2-7, reads DAMVIQNPRYQVTQFGKPVTLSCSQTLNHNVMYWYQQKSSQAPKLLFHYYDKDFNNEADTPDNFQSRRPNTSFCFLDIRSPGLGDTAMYLCATRPRDYSYEQYFGPGTRLTVT.

This clone appeared a single time. The J gene is TRBJ1-2, the V gene TRBV30; perhaps TRBD1 as D (5 bases). CDR3 length: 15 amino acids. The V gene lost 0 bases and the J gene lost 0 bases, with 11 bases spanning the gap. Germline V gene lookup returns CDR1 GTSNPN and CDR2 SVGIG (reference sequence). CDR3 protein: CAWSVLRGANYGYTF. The CDR3 region has the DNA TGTGCCTGGAGTGTACTTAGGGGTGCTAACTATGGCTACACCTTC.

In its sample, this clone was seen once. The chain recombines TRBV14 with TRBJ2-3; unclear D gene. The CDR3 has 17 amino acids. In germline, CDR1 is SGHDN, CDR2 FVKESK. V was clipped by 0 bases and J by 6 bases, with 19 bases between them. The CDR3 bases are TGTGCCAGCAGCCAAGATCTTTTGGGTCATAGCTCTGATACGCAGTATTTT. Translation gives CASSQDLLGHSSDTQYF.

The chain employs TRBV13 and TRBJ2-5, with D unclear. V lost 2 bases and J lost 5, with 15 bases in between. Germline CDR1 and CDR2: PRHDT and FYEKMQ (reference sequence). The CDR3 runs 15 residues. The CDR3 DNA sequence: TGTGCCAGCAGCTTAAGGAACCGACCTTGGGAGACCCAGTACTTC. It codes for CASSLRNRPWETQYF. The variable domain in full, completed from reference TRBV13 and TRBJ2-5, reads AAGVIQSPRHLIKEKRETATLKCYPIPRHDTVYWYQQGPGQDPQFLISFYEKMQSDKGSIPDRFSAQQFSDYHSELNMSSLELGDSALYFCASSLRNRPWETQYFGPGTRLLVL.

The J gene is TRBJ2-3, the V gene TRBV21-1; TRBD1 is the table's D call, not checked against the DNA. TRBV21-1 is flagged as a pseudogene. This CDR3 has 17 amino acids. CDR3 bases: TGTGCCAGCAGCAAAGAGTCCGGACAGGGGCGACCGGATACGCAGTATTTT. Residues: CASSKESGQGRPDTQYF.

This clone was observed a single time. The CDR3 region has the DNA TGTGCCAGCAGTCAACCCAGGAACATTCAGTACTTC. The encoded protein is CASSQPRNIQYF. This chain links TRBV6-6 with TRBJ2-4; no clear D. Trimming removed 5 bases from V and 7 bases from J, with 9 bases in between. CDR1 is MNHNY, CDR2 SVGAGI, per germline (reference sequence). The CDR3 spans 12 residues.

This clone was picked up one time. The chain uses TRBV9 and TRBJ2-7, with 7 bases that match TRBD2. The germline V gene has CDR1 SGDLS and CDR2 YYNGEE. V shed 0 bases, J shed 5 bases, and the junction held 14 bases outside the gene matches. The CDR3 is made up of 17 amino acids. CDR3 in DNA: TGTGCCAGCAGCGTAGGGTTGGCAGCTCCTGGGGGGGACGAGCAGTACTTC. It is translated as CASSVGLAAPGGDEQYF.

The chain is built from TRBV4-3 and TRBJ2-1; 11 positions match TRBD2. The V gene's germline CDR1 is LGHNA and CDR2 YSLEER. Germline trimming cut 4 bases from V and 0 bases from J; bases unmatched to any gene: 2. CDR3 length equals 16 residues. The CDR3 here is CASSPGLAGSYNEQFF. In DNA form, the CDR3 reads TGCGCCAGCAGCCCCGGACTAGCGGGCTCCTACAATGAGCAGTTCTTC.

The V and J genes are TRBV14 and TRBJ1-2; 7 bases map to TRBD1. This CDR3 region has 14 residues. The germline V gene has CDR1 SGHDN and CDR2 FVKESK. The trim removed 4 bases at V and 8 bases at J, leaving 10 bases unmatched. The CDR3 DNA follows: TGTGCCAGCAGCCCCCTTGAGGGGGCGGGAGGCTACACCTTC. Amino acids: CASSPLEGAGGYTF.

The chain has TRBV6-6 and TRBJ1-5, with D hard to call. V was cut by 3 bases and J by 7 bases, with 19 bases left in between. The CDR3 is 16 amino acids. In germline, CDR1 is MNHNY, CDR2 SVGAGI (reference sequence). CDR3 sequence: CASSYSGEGTEQPQHF. CDR3 bases: TGTGCCAGCAGTTATTCCGGAGAGGGAACGGAACAGCCCCAGCATTTT.

The genes are TRBV4-3 and TRBJ2-5; 8 bases map to TRBD1. V shed 1 base and J 2 bases; nucleotides not matched to a gene: 6. The CDR3 covers 16 residues. The germline V gene encodes CDR1 LGHNA and CDR2 YSLEER. CDR3 sequence: CASSQGTGQVQETQYF. The DNA of the CDR3 is TGCGCCAGCAGCCAAGGGACGGGACAGGTACAAGAGACCCAGTACTTC.

Concerning this clone: The junction and the germline gene differ at one end; a read error may be behind it. The rearrangement joins TRBV27 to TRBJ2-1, with 7 bases lining up with TRBD2. The CDR3 loop spans 14 amino acids. The V gene's germline CDR1 is MNHEY and CDR2 SMNVEV (reference sequence). The CDR3 coding sequence is TGTGCCAGCACTTTAGCGGGCTCCTACAATGAGCAGTTCTTC. Its protein is CASTLAGSYNEQFF.

The rearrangement uses TRBV9 and TRBJ2-7, with 7 bases identical to TRBD2. The V and J ends lost 4 bases and 0 bases, in that order; junction bases with no gene match: 7. The length of the CDR3 is 15 residues. CDR1 and CDR2 from the germline V gene are SGDLS and YYNGEE. CDR3 loop: CASSPGAGVSYEQYF. The CDR3 DNA is TGTGCCAGCAGCCCTGGGGCGGGAGTCTCCTACGAGCAGTACTTC.

This sequence joins TRBV9 and TRBJ2-4, with D tentatively TRBD2 (6 bases). The CDR3 spans 14 residues. Trimming left V 1 base short and J 3 bases short, with 8 bases between. Per germline, CDR1 SGDLS and CDR2 YYNGEE. CDR3 coding DNA: TGTGCCAGCAGCGTATTCGGGGGCAAAAACATTCAGTACTTC. It translates to CASSVFGGKNIQYF.

This sequence joins TRBV7-2 and TRBJ2-2; D ambiguous. The ends were cut back, 1 base at V and 4 bases at J, with 7 bases in the middle. CDR1 is SGHTA, CDR2 FQGNSA, per germline. The CDR3 is 14 amino acids. CDR3 bases: TGTGCCAGCAGCTTAGTAGGGTCCACCGGGGAGCTGTTTTTT. Translated: CASSLVGSTGELFF. Variable domain in full (rest from reference TRBV7-2 and TRBJ2-2): GAGVSQSPSNKVTEKGKDVELRCDPISGHTALYWYRQSLGQGLEFLIYFQGNSAPDKSGLPSDRFSAERTGGSVSTLTIQRTQQEDSAVYLCASSLVGSTGELFFGEGSRLTVL.

On this clone itself: Germline and junction disagree at one end, which may indicate a read error. The chain uses TRBV7-7 and TRBJ1-1; no reliable D call. CDR1 SSHAT and CDR2 FNYEAQ come from the germline V gene (reference sequence). The CDR3 is 13 amino acids. The CDR3 reads CASSLDPSSEAFF. CDR3 DNA: TGTGCTAGCAGCTTAGATCCTTCCTCTGAAGCTTTCTTT.

The gene calls are TRBV30 and TRBJ2-1, with 9 nucleotides matching TRBD2. The CDR3 runs 15 residues. Germline V lookup: CDR1 GTSNPN, CDR2 SVGIG (reference sequence). Unmatched junction bases numbered 5, after V lost 5 bases and J lost 0 bases. The CDR3 here is CAWGLAPSSYNEQFF. DNA of the CDR3: TGTGCCTGGGGACTAGCGCCAAGCTCCTACAATGAGCAGTTCTTC.